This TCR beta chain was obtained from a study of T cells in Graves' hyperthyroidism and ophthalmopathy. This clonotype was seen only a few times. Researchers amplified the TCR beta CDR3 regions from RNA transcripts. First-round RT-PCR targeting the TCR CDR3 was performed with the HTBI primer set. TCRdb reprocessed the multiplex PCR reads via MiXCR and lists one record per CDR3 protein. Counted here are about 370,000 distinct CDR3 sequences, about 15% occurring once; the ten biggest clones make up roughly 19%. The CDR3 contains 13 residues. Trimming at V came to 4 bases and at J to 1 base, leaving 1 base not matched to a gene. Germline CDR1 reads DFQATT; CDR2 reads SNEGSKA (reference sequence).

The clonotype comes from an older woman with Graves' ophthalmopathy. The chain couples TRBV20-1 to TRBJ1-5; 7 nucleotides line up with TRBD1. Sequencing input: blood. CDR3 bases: TGCAGTGCTACGGGACAGAGCAATCAGCCCCAGCATTTT. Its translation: CSATGQSNQPQHF.